This T cell receptor beta chain was sequenced in a study of blood T cell repertoires in COVID-19. This CDR3 comprises 12 residues. Trimming removed 8 bases from V and 4 bases from J, with 9 bases in between. Germline values: CDR1 ENHRY, CDR2 SYGVKD. Authors' processing steps: Counts of nucleated cells, estimated from reference gene primer amplification, were obtained. Sequencing was performed with immunoSEQ multiplex PCR; in TCRdb, only in-frame clones are kept and a portion is missing. The V and J calls and clone size are taken from that table; D and trimming were inferred from the DNA. The repertoire holds around 100,000 clones, with around 83% as singletons.

The sequenced material came from peripheral blood. The clonotype was recovered from a man in his 70s with acute or convalescent COVID-19. This chain links TRBV10-3 with TRBJ2-1; D unresolved. The CDR3 loop is CAIAILYNEQFF. The CDR3, as DNA: TGTGCCATCGCTATCCTGTACAATGAGCAGTTCTTC.